The table lists the clone carrying this T cell receptor beta chain with many counts. TCRdb reprocessed the 5' RACE reads with MiXCR, giving one entry per CDR3 protein. The sample records around 220,000 distinct CDR3 sequences, over 9.5% being singletons. This CDR3 spans 15 amino acids. Germline-derived CDR1 and CDR2 are MNHEY and SVGAGI. The ends lost 6 bases at V and 1 base at J; junction bases unmatched: 7. The sample originates from a study of identical twins. J is TRBJ2-3 and V is TRBV6-5; 7 bases agree with TRBD2. Sequenced: memory T cells sorted from blood. The TCR sequence derives from a man aged 50-59 years in good health. CDR3 region: CASRSRLAGTDTQYF. The CDR3 nucleotides are TGTGCCAGCAGGTCCCGACTAGCTGGCACAGATACGCAGTATTTT.